This entry features one T cell receptor beta chain sequence. These data belong to a study of blood T cell repertoires in COVID-19. Across the whole study: Sites in the United States, Italy and Spain provided acute and convalescent COVID-19 samples.

The cohort comprised adults aged roughly 18 to 90 years residing in about two dozen US areas. Participant-reported clinical history was the basis for cohort assignment. TCRdb keeps only in-frame clones here, not all; method: immunoSEQ multiplex PCR. The sample includes hundreds of thousands of clones, over 75% of them seen just once. V dropped 5 bases and J dropped 0 bases, with 11 bases sitting between them. Per the germline V gene, CDR1 is LNHDA and CDR2 is SQIVND (reference sequence). This CDR3 is 15 amino acids long. The TCR comes from a man aged 25 to 40 with acute COVID-19. The chain couples TRBV19 to TRBJ1-5; D possibly corresponds to TRBD1 (6 bases). The sample taken for sequencing was PBMCs or T cells enriched from blood (not recorded which). CDR3 nucleotides: TGTGCCAGTAGTTTCACAGGGAATAGCAATCAGCCCCAGCATTTT. Protein: CASSFTGNSNQPQHF.